A selection of T cell receptor beta chains follows, all from one sample in a study of tumor and adjacent non-tumor tissue in lung cancer. One entry per CDR3 protein, called by TCRdb with MiXCR from the multiplex PCR reads. The top ten hold 10% to 15% of the sample, which has tens of thousands of distinct CDR3 sequences, under 70% seen once. Material: lung tumor tissue. These receptors were taken from a woman aged 70 to 79 with non-small cell lung cancer. CDR3s include the opening cysteine and the closing phenylalanine or tryptophan. D genes are given only for firm matches. Rows may omit the clone size; those that give it use once, few, many or a size class.

v_gene: TRBV12-3/TRBV12-4; abundance: -; j_gene: TRBJ1-4; len: 15; d_gene: -; CDR3nt: TGTGCCAGCAGTTCGGAGGGGCGTGTTAATGAAAAACTGTTTTTT; CDR3aa: CASSSEGRVNEKLFF
v_gene: TRBV4-1; abundance: -; j_gene: TRBJ2-2; len: 16; d_gene: -; CDR3nt: TGCGCCAGCAACCCCCGAGGAGCGATGAACACCGGAGAGCTGTTTTTT; CDR3aa: CASNPRGAMNTGELFF
v_gene: TRBV30; abundance: -; j_gene: TRBJ2-1; len: 15; d_gene: TRBD2; CDR3nt: TGTGCCAGGAGTCCGACTAGCGCCCGGATCAATGAGCAGTTCTTC; CDR3aa: CARSPTSARINEQFF
v_gene: TRBV4-1; abundance: -; j_gene: TRBJ2-5; len: 14; d_gene: -; CDR3nt: TGCGCCAGCAGACAACCGGACTTACATGAGACCCAGTACTTC; CDR3aa: CASRQPDLHETQYF
v_gene: TRBV5-1; abundance: many; j_gene: TRBJ2-6; len: 14; d_gene: -; CDR3nt: TGCGCCAGCAGCTTCCAGGGCAATCTCAACGTCCTGACTTTC; CDR3aa: CASSFQGNLNVLTF
v_gene: TRBV6-6; abundance: -; j_gene: TRBJ1-6; len: 13; d_gene: -; CDR3nt: TGTGCCAGCAACCGAGACAAAAATTCACCCCTCCACTTT; CDR3aa: CASNRDKNSPLHF
v_gene: TRBV28; abundance: -; j_gene: TRBJ2-1; len: 15; d_gene: -; CDR3nt: TGTACCAGCAGTTATACTAGGAAGAACTACAATGAGCAGTTCTTC; CDR3aa: CTSSYTRKNYNEQFF
v_gene: TRBV20-1; abundance: many; j_gene: TRBJ1-2; len: 14; d_gene: TRBD1; CDR3nt: TGCAGTGCTATACAACAGGGGGTGAGCTATGGCTACACCTTC; CDR3aa: CSAIQQGVSYGYTF
v_gene: TRBV10-3; abundance: -; j_gene: TRBJ2-3; len: 15; d_gene: -; CDR3nt: TGTGCCATCAGTGTATCAAGCCCAAAAGGAGATACGCAGTACTTT; CDR3aa: CAISVSSPKGDTQYF
v_gene: TRBV6-5; abundance: -; j_gene: TRBJ1-2; len: 16; d_gene: -; CDR3nt: TGTGCTAGCAGTTACTCACTTTCCCGACATTCCTATGGCTACACCTTC; CDR3aa: CASSYSLSRHSYGYTF
v_gene: TRBV28; abundance: once; j_gene: TRBJ2-7; len: 14; d_gene: -; CDR3nt: TGTGCCAGCAAACCACAGGCAGAGACCTACGATCAGTACTTC; CDR3aa: CASKPQAETYDQYF
v_gene: TRBV4-1; abundance: many; j_gene: TRBJ2-7; len: 16; d_gene: -; CDR3nt: TGCGCCAGCAGCCAAGAGCAACAGTCGAGCTCCTACGAGCAGTACTTC; CDR3aa: CASSQEQQSSSYEQYF
v_gene: TRBV6-5; abundance: many; j_gene: TRBJ2-5; len: 16; d_gene: -; CDR3nt: TGTGCCAGCAGTTCGACCCGGGGCCCCCTCGGGGAGACCCAGTACTTC; CDR3aa: CASSSTRGPLGETQYF
v_gene: TRBV20-1; abundance: -; j_gene: TRBJ1-1; len: 14; d_gene: -; CDR3nt: TGCAGTGCCAAAGACGTATTGGTGGACACTGAAGCTTTCTTT; CDR3aa: CSAKDVLVDTEAFF
v_gene: TRBV5-6; abundance: many; j_gene: TRBJ2-7; len: 12; d_gene: -; CDR3nt: TGTGCCAGCAGCTTGGTTCCGGGTGAGCAGTACTTC; CDR3aa: CASSLVPGEQYF
v_gene: TRBV5-4; abundance: -; j_gene: TRBJ2-5; len: 17; d_gene: -; CDR3nt: TGTGCCAGCAGCTCCCGACCAGCGGGCCAGGAGGGAGAGACCCAGTACTTC; CDR3aa: CASSSRPAGQEGETQYF
v_gene: TRBV5-5; abundance: -; j_gene: TRBJ2-2; len: 17; d_gene: -; CDR3nt: TGTGCCGGCAGCCTTGGGACCCTAGTTGCGGGCACCGGGGAGCTGTTTTTT; CDR3aa: CAGSLGTLVAGTGELFF
v_gene: TRBV29-1; abundance: medium-sized; j_gene: TRBJ2-5; len: 11; d_gene: -; CDR3nt: TGCAGCGCCCGACTGGAAGAGACCCAGTACTTC; CDR3aa: CSARLEETQYF
v_gene: TRBV12-3/TRBV12-4; abundance: few; j_gene: TRBJ1-4; len: 14; d_gene: -; CDR3nt: TGTTCCAGTAGCCCCGGGGGTGCTAATGAAAAACTGTTTTTT; CDR3aa: CSSSPGGANEKLFF
v_gene: TRBV6-2/TRBV6-3; abundance: -; j_gene: TRBJ2-1; len: 15; d_gene: TRBD1; CDR3nt: TGTGCCAACAGTCATCGACAGGGGACCTACAATGAGCAGTTCTTC; CDR3aa: CANSHRQGTYNEQFF
v_gene: TRBV28; abundance: -; j_gene: TRBJ1-1; len: 14; d_gene: -; CDR3nt: TGTGCCAGCAGTACCGGACACTTGATCACTGAAGCTTTCTTT; CDR3aa: CASSTGHLITEAFF
v_gene: TRBV12-3/TRBV12-4; abundance: -; j_gene: TRBJ2-7; len: 14; d_gene: TRBD1; CDR3nt: TGCGCCGGCAAACCAACGGACAGGGCTTACGAGCAGTACTTC; CDR3aa: CAGKPTDRAYEQYF
v_gene: TRBV7-3; abundance: -; j_gene: TRBJ2-1; len: 16; d_gene: -; CDR3nt: TGTGCCAGCACCTCCCATGGCACAGGCCCCAACAATGAGCAGTTCTTC; CDR3aa: CASTSHGTGPNNEQFF
v_gene: TRBV6-1; abundance: -; j_gene: TRBJ1-5; len: 14; d_gene: -; CDR3nt: TGTGCCAGCCACACAGTGACTGACTATCAGCCCCATCATTTT; CDR3aa: CASHTVTDYQPHHF
v_gene: TRBV5-4; abundance: -; j_gene: TRBJ2-2; len: 14; d_gene: -; CDR3nt: TGTGCCAGCGGGAGGACGGCAGGCACAGGGGAGCTGTTTTTT; CDR3aa: CASGRTAGTGELFF
v_gene: TRBV30; abundance: -; j_gene: TRBJ1-5; len: 14; d_gene: -; CDR3nt: TGTGCCTGGAGTGTACGAGATCGGAATCAGTCCCAGCATTTT; CDR3aa: CAWSVRDRNQSQHF
v_gene: TRBV6-1; abundance: -; j_gene: TRBJ2-3; len: 14; d_gene: -; CDR3nt: TGTGCCAGTAATCTTCAGCCATGGACAGATAAGCAGTATTTT; CDR3aa: CASNLQPWTDKQYF
v_gene: TRBV20-1; abundance: -; j_gene: TRBJ2-1; len: 13; d_gene: -; CDR3nt: TGCAGTGCTAGGACTTGGACCTACAATGAGCAGTTCTTC; CDR3aa: CSARTWTYNEQFF
v_gene: TRBV7-9; abundance: -; j_gene: TRBJ2-1; len: 14; d_gene: TRBD2; CDR3nt: TGTGCCAGCAGCTTAGTTTTACTAGCGGATGAGCAGTTCTTC; CDR3aa: CASSLVLLADEQFF
v_gene: TRBV6-1; abundance: once; j_gene: TRBJ2-3; len: 18; d_gene: TRBD1; CDR3nt: TGTGCCAGCAATGAATGGGACAGGTCCAACTCATACACAGATATGCAGTATTTT; CDR3aa: CASNEWDRSNSYTDMQYF
v_gene: TRBV14; abundance: few; j_gene: TRBJ1-2; len: 14; d_gene: TRBD1; CDR3nt: TGTGCCATCTACCCAAGGGGGCTTGATGAGGGCTACACCTTC; CDR3aa: CAIYPRGLDEGYTF
v_gene: TRBV6-1; abundance: many; j_gene: TRBJ2-1; len: 16; d_gene: TRBD2; CDR3nt: TGTGCCAGCAGTGAGGTTCTAGCGGGAGGGATCAATGAGCAGTTCTTC; CDR3aa: CASSEVLAGGINEQFF
v_gene: TRBV29-1; abundance: -; j_gene: TRBJ2-1; len: 13; d_gene: TRBD2; CDR3nt: TGCAGCGTTGACTCTAGCGGACTAAATGAGCAGTTCTTC; CDR3aa: CSVDSSGLNEQFF
v_gene: TRBV6-6; abundance: few; j_gene: TRBJ1-3; len: 13; d_gene: -; CDR3nt: TGTGCCAGCCTTGCGGGGCCTGGAAACACCATATATTTT; CDR3aa: CASLAGPGNTIYF
v_gene: TRBV7-8; abundance: many; j_gene: TRBJ2-6; len: 16; d_gene: TRBD1; CDR3nt: TGTGCCAGCAGCTTATACCGCAGGGGGTCTGCCAACGTCCTGACTTTC; CDR3aa: CASSLYRRGSANVLTF
v_gene: TRBV4-2; abundance: -; j_gene: TRBJ2-3; len: 16; d_gene: -; CDR3nt: TGTGCCAGCAGCCGTATGGGGAGTTTTAACACAGATACGCAGTATTTT; CDR3aa: CASSRMGSFNTDTQYF
v_gene: TRBV11-2; abundance: -; j_gene: TRBJ2-7; len: 16; d_gene: -; CDR3nt: TGTGCCAGCAGCTTAGAGGCACTAGTGGGAGGCCACGAGCAGTACTTC; CDR3aa: CASSLEALVGGHEQYF
v_gene: TRBV11-1; abundance: -; j_gene: TRBJ2-4; len: 14; d_gene: -; CDR3nt: TGTGCCAGCAGTACGTGGGTGGTCAAAAACATTCAGTACTTC; CDR3aa: CASSTWVVKNIQYF
v_gene: TRBV29-1; abundance: -; j_gene: TRBJ2-5; len: 14; d_gene: -; CDR3nt: TGCAGCGTTGAAGAGGGGAGGCAGGGAGAGACCCAGTACTTC; CDR3aa: CSVEEGRQGETQYF
v_gene: TRBV6-6; abundance: -; j_gene: TRBJ1-5; len: 19; d_gene: -; CDR3nt: TGTGCCAGCGGTTTGATGACAGATACCGCCCCGGGGAGCAATAAGCCCCAGCATTTT; CDR3aa: CASGLMTDTAPGSNKPQHF
v_gene: TRBV6-2/TRBV6-3; abundance: -; j_gene: TRBJ2-7; len: 14; d_gene: -; CDR3nt: TGTGCCAGAAAAATGGGATCTAATTTCTACGAGCAGTACTTC; CDR3aa: CARKMGSNFYEQYF
v_gene: TRBV5-5; abundance: -; j_gene: TRBJ2-7; len: 14; d_gene: TRBD1; CDR3nt: TGTGCCAGCAGCTCGAGTCAGGGGGCTTACGAGCAGTACTTC; CDR3aa: CASSSSQGAYEQYF
v_gene: TRBV18; abundance: -; j_gene: TRBJ2-1; len: 14; d_gene: -; CDR3nt: TGTGCCAGCTCACTCCAGGGCTACTACAATGAGCAGTTCTTC; CDR3aa: CASSLQGYYNEQFF
v_gene: TRBV28; abundance: many; j_gene: TRBJ2-1; len: 12; d_gene: -; CDR3nt: TGTGCCAGCAGTCCGGACCCGCAGGAGCAGTTCTTC; CDR3aa: CASSPDPQEQFF
v_gene: TRBV2; abundance: -; j_gene: TRBJ2-7; len: 12; d_gene: -; CDR3nt: TGTGCCAGCAGCGGAGAAGGGGAGGAGCAGTACTTC; CDR3aa: CASSGEGEEQYF